The T cell receptor (beta chain) under discussion was sequenced for a study of Graves' ophthalmopathy and Graves' hyperthyroidism. Study-level points and caveats: A 13-signature model separated ophthalmopathy from stable hyperthyroidism, about 91% sensitivity, about 81% specificity.

Amplifying from RNA transcripts, the study obtained TCR beta CDR3 regions. An opening RT-PCR round employed HTBI primers and preceded a second-round multiplex PCR. MiXCR, run by TCRdb on the multiplex PCR reads, gives a single entry per CDR3 protein. Of about 740,000 distinct CDR3 sequences listed, roughly 40% are singletons. Per the germline V gene, CDR1 is SQVTM and CDR2 is ANQGSEA. CDR3 length: 13 residues. With 1 base removed from V and 0 bases from J, the gap between germline ends came to 6 bases. Notes on this clonotype: Its antigen is currently unknown.

The V call is TRBV29-1, the J call TRBJ1-2; D remains unclear. The clonotype was recovered from an adult man with Graves' ophthalmopathy. The source material was peripheral blood. Here the CDR3 DNA reads TGCAGCGTTGAAGCGACGGCTAACTATGGCTACACCTTC. It translates to CSVEATANYGYTF.